This T cell receptor (beta chain) was captured in a study of shared clonotypes between healthy human individuals. Per the original methods: Quality scores were absent from the junction-only immunoSEQ sequences, so filtering differed. The table came from immunoSEQ multiplex PCR; TCRdb's copy has only in-frame clones and leaves some out. The V and J calls and clone size were taken over from that table, and D and trimming were inferred from the DNA. The top ten hold roughly 1% of the sample, which has about 2 million clones, less than 95% seen once. Notes on this clone: Its antigen remains unknown.

CD45RO-negative cells were positively selected for CCR7, leaving out terminally differentiated effector memory CD45RA+ cells. Nashville, Tennessee was home to all donors, each a Caucasian adult. This CDR3 has 14 amino acids. Germline V CDR1 and CDR2: MNHEY, SMNVEV (reference sequence). Trimming left V 6 bases short and J 5 bases short, with 16 bases between. Broader study findings: Read depth was anticipated to influence clonotype sharing among donors. Of the naive CD4 clonotypes, about 5.4% were shared across a handful of donors.

This clonotype was obtained from a man aged 18 to 29 in good health. The sample consisted of naive CD8+ T cells sorted from blood. The J gene is TRBJ2-5, the V gene TRBV27; no definite D call. The CDR3: CASSPILNGETQYF. The CDR3 DNA reads as TGTGCCAGCAGCCCAATACTTAACGGGGAGACCCAGTACTTC.